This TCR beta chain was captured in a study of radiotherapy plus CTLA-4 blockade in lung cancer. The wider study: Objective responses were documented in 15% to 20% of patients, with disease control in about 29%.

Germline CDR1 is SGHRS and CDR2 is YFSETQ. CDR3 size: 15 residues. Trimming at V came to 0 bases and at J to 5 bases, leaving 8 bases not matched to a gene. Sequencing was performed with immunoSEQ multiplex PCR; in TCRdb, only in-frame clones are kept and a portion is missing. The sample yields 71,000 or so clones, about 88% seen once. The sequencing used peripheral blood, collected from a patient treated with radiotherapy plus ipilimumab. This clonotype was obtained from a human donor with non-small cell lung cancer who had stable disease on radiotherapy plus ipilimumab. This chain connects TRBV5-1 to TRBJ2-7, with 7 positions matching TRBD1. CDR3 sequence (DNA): TGCGCCAGCAGCTTGGCCGGCAGGGGGATCCACGAGCAGTACTTC. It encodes CASSLAGRGIHEQYF.